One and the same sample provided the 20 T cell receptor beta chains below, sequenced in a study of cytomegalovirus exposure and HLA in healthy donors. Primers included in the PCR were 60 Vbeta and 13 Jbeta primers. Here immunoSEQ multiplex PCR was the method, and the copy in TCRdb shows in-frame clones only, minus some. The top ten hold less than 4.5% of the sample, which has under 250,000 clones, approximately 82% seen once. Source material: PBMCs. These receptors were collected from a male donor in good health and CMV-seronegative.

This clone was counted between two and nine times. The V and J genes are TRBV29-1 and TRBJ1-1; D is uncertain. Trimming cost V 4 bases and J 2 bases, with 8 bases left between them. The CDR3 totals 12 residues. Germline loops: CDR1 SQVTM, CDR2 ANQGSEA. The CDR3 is CSVGGSNTEAFF. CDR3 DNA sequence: TGCAGCGTTGGTGGCAGTAACACTGAAGCTTTCTTT. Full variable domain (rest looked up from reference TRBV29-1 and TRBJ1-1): SAVISQKPSRDICQRGTSLTIQCQVDSQVTMMFWYRQQPGQSLTLIATANQGSEATYESGFVIDKFPISRPNLTFSTLTVSNMSPEDSSIYLCSVGGSNTEAFFGQGTRLTVV.

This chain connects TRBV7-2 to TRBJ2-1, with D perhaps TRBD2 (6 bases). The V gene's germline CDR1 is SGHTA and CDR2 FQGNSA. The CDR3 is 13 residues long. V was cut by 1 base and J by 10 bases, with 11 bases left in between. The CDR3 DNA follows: TGTGCCAGCAGCTTAGAGGCGGGGCGGGAGCAGTTCTTC. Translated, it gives CASSLEAGREQFF.

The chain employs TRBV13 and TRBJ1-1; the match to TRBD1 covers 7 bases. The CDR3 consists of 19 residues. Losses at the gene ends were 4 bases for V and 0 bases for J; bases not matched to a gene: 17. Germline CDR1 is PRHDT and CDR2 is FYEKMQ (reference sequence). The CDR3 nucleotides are TGTGCCAGCAGCTCCCCGACCATCTTAGACAGGGTCGTGAACACTGAAGCTTTCTTT. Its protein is CASSSPTILDRVVNTEAFF.

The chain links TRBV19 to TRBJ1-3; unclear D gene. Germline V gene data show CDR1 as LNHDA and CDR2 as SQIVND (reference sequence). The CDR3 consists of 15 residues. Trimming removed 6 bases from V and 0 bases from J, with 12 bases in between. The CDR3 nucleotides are TGTGCCAGTAGCCCGGGAGTACTCTCTGGAAACACCATATATTTT. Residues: CASSPGVLSGNTIYF.

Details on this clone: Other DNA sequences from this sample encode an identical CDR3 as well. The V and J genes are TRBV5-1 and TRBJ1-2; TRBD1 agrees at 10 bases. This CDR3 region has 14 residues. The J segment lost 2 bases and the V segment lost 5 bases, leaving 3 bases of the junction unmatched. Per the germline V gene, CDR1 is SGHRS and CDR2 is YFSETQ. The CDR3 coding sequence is TGCGCCAGCAGTCCGGGACAGGGGAACTATGGCTACACCTTC. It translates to CASSPGQGNYGYTF.

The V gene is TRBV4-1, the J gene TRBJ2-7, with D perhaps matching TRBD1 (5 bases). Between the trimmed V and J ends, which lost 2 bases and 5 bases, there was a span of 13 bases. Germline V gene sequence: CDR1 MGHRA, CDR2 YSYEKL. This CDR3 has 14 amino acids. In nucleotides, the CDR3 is TGCGCCAGCAGCCAACCCTTGGGGCGTAACGAGCAGTACTTC. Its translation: CASSQPLGRNEQYF.

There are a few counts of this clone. The CDR3 protein is CASSHNSAGNEAFF. CDR3 nucleotide sequence: TGCGCCAGCAGCCACAACTCAGCAGGTAATGAAGCTTTCTTT. The chain employs TRBV4-1 and TRBJ1-1; D gene uncertain. The CDR3 consists of 14 residues. Germline values: CDR1 MGHRA, CDR2 YSYEKL. V lost 3 bases, J lost 7 bases, and 15 bases lay in between.

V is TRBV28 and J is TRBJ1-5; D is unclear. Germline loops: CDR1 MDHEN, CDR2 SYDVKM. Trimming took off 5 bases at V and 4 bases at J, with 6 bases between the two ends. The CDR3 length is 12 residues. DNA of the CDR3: TGTGCCAGCAGTCCCCCAAATCAGCCCCAGCATTTT. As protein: CASSPPNQPQHF.

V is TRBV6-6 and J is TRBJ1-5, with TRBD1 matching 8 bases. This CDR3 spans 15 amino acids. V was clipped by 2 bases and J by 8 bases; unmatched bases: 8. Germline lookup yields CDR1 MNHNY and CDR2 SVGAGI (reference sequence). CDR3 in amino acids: CASSYLGQGMEPQHF. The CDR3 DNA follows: TGTGCCAGCAGTTACCTCGGACAGGGTATGGAGCCCCAGCATTTT.

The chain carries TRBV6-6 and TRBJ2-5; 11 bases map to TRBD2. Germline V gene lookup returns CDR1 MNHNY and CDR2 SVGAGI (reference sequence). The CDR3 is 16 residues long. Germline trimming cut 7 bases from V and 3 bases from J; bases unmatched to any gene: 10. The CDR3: CASIHETSGKKETQYF. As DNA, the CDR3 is TGTGCCAGCATTCATGAGACTAGCGGGAAGAAAGAGACCCAGTACTTC.

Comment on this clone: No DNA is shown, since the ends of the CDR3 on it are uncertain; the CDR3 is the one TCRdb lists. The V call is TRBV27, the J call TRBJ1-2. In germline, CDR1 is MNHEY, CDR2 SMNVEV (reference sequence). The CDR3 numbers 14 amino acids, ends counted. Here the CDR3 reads CASSTSPRYYGYTF.

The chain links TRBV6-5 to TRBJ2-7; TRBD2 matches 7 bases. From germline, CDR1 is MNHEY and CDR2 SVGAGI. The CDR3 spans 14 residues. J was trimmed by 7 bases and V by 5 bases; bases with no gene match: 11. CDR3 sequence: CASSRTRKAGEQYF. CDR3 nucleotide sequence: TGTGCCAGCAGTCGGACTAGAAAGGCGGGTGAGCAGTACTTC.

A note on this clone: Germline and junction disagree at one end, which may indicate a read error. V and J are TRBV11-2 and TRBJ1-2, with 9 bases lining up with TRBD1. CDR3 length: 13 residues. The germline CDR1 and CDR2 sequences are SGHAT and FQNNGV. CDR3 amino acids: CASGLWTGDGYTF. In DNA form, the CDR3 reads TGTGCCAGCGGCTTATGGACAGGGGATGGCTACACCTTC.

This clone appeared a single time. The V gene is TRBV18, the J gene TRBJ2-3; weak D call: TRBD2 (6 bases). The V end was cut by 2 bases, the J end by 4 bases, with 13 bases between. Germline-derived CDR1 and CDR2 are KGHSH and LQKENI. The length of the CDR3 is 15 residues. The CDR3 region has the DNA TGTGCCAGCTCACCAACGCGAGGAGGGGCAGATACGCAGTATTTT. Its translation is CASSPTRGGADTQYF.

In DNA form, the CDR3 reads TGTGCCAGTAGTCCCTGGGACAGACCCGAGCAGTTCTTC. Translation: CASSPWDRPEQFF. The J gene is TRBJ2-1, the V gene TRBV19; 7 positions match TRBD1. Germline V gene sequence: CDR1 LNHDA, CDR2 SQIVND (reference sequence). J lost 10 bases, V lost 5 bases, and 8 bases had no gene match. The CDR3 runs 13 residues.

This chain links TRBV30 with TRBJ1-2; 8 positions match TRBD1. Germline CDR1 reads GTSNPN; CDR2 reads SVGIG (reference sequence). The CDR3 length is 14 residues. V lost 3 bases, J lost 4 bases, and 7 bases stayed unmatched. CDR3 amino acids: CAWRATGVSYGYTF. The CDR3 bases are TGTGCCTGGAGGGCGACAGGGGTCAGCTATGGCTACACCTTC.

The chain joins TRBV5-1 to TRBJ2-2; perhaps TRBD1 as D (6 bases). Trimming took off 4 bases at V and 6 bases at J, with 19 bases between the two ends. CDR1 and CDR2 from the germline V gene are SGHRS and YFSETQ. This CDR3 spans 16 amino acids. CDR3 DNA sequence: TGCGCCAGCAGCAAGGACAGTTCAGGGTTCGCCGGGGAGCTGTTTTTT. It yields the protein CASSKDSSGFAGELFF.

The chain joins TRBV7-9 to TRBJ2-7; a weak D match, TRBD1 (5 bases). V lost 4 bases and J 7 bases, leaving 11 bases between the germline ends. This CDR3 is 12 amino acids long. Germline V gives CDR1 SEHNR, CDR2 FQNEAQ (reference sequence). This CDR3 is CASSSTPGEQYF. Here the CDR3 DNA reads TGTGCCAGCAGCTCTACCCCAGGGGAGCAGTACTTC.

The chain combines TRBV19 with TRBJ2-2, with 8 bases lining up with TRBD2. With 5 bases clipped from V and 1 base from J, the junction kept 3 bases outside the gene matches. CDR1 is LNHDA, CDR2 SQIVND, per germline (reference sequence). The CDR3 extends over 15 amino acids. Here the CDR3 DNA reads TGTGCCAGTAGTCTCGCGGGGGGGAACACCGGGGAGCTGTTTTTT. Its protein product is CASSLAGGNTGELFF.

As DNA, the CDR3 is TGCGCCACCGGGGGGGATGGAGCGGGAGATTTAGCTGGGCAGTTCTTC. It is translated as CATGGDGAGDLAGQFF. The chain carries TRBV10-1 and TRBJ2-1; 8 bases are a match to TRBD2. The V gene end was trimmed by 10 bases and the J gene end by 12 bases; junction bases not matched to a gene: 23. Germline V gene lookup returns CDR1 WNHNN and CDR2 SYGVQD (reference sequence). The CDR3 has 16 residues.